A single sample gave rise to the 8 T cell receptor beta chains below, sequenced in a study of blood T cell repertoires in COVID-19. Sequenced by immunoSEQ multiplex PCR; TCRdb stores in-frame clones only, minus some. The sample has 250,000 to 350,000 clones, around 90% seen once. Sequenced sample: PBMCs or T cells enriched from blood (not recorded which). Receptors originate from a woman younger than 30 with acute COVID-19.

The chain links TRBV29-1 to TRBJ2-2, with TRBD2 matching over 9 bases. CDR3 length: 15 residues. The germline V gene encodes CDR1 SQVTM and CDR2 ANQGSEA. J lost 1 base, V lost 6 bases, and 6 bases had no gene match. The CDR3 nucleotides are TGCAGCGTCCTCAGACTAGCGGAGAACACCGGGGAGCTGTTTTTT. Its protein is CSVLRLAENTGELFF.

This chain uses TRBV3-1 (or the pseudogene TRBV3-2) with TRBJ1-5; D remains unclear. V was clipped by 1 base and J by 5 bases, with 9 bases between them. The CDR3 spans 14 residues. Germline V gives CDR1 LGHDT, CDR2 YNNKEL (reference sequence). The CDR3: CASSQVSGDQPQHF. CDR3 nucleotide sequence: TGTGCCAGCAGCCAAGTGTCAGGCGATCAGCCCCAGCATTTT.

The chain is built from TRBV2 and TRBJ1-5; the match to TRBD1 covers 7 bases. Trimming took 8 bases from V and 4 from J; bases not matched to a gene: 8. This CDR3 is built from 14 residues. CDR1 SNHLY and CDR2 FYNNEI come from the germline V gene. The CDR3 region is CASVRTGENQPQHF. For the CDR3, the DNA is TGTGCCAGCGTTCGGACAGGCGAGAATCAGCCCCAGCATTTT.

In regard to this clone: The junction shows a germline mismatch at one end, possibly a read error. V is TRBV24-1 and J is TRBJ2-1; 7 bases are a match to TRBD2. Germline values: CDR1 KGHDR, CDR2 SFDVKD. This CDR3 contains 13 residues. This CDR3 is CATSDLREAQQFF. The DNA of the CDR3 is TGTGCCACCAGTGATTTACGGGAGGCCCAGCAATTCTTC.

This chain joins TRBV4-2 and TRBJ2-3, with D uncertain. V was clipped by 1 base and J by 0 bases, with 11 bases between them. CDR1 is LGHNA, CDR2 YNFKEQ, per germline. The CDR3 length is 16 residues. In nucleotides, the CDR3 is TGTGCCAGCAGCCAAGGACTTACATATAGCACAGATACGCAGTATTTT. Translated, it gives CASSQGLTYSTDTQYF.

The chain uses TRBV12-5 and TRBJ2-5; 8 bases fit TRBD2. Trimming at V came to 2 bases and at J to 2 bases, leaving 13 bases not matched to a gene. Germline-derived CDR1 and CDR2 are LGHNT and FRNRAP. The CDR3 consists of 18 residues. The CDR3 loop is CASGLLQKAGGAQETQYF. DNA of the CDR3: TGTGCTAGTGGTTTGCTACAAAAGGCCGGGGGGGCTCAAGAGACCCAGTACTTC.

The chain employs TRBV7-2 and TRBJ2-3, with TRBD2 identical over 7 bases. Germline loops: CDR1 SGHTA, CDR2 FQGNSA. This CDR3 is built from 13 residues. In DNA form, the CDR3 reads TGTGTTGCGGGAGATGGGATAACAGATACGCAGTATTTT. It codes for CVAGDGITDTQYF. The whole variable domain, filled in from reference TRBV7-2 and TRBJ2-3, reads GAGVSQSPSNKVTEKGKDVELRCDPISGHTALYWYRQSLGQGLEFLIYFQGNSAPDKSGLPSDRFSAERTGGSVSTLTIQRTQQEDSAVYLCVAGDGITDTQYFGPGTRLTVL.

The chain joins TRBV19 to TRBJ2-7, with 9 positions matching TRBD1. V lost 4 bases and J lost 4; bases outside the gene matches: 8. CDR3 length: 15 residues. The germline gives CDR1 LNHDA, CDR2 SQIVND (reference sequence). CDR3 sequence (DNA): TGTGCCAGTAGTACCAGGGGACAGGGTTTATACGAGCAGTACTTC. Translation: CASSTRGQGLYEQYF. Full variable domain (remainder filled in from reference TRBV19 and TRBJ2-7): DGGITQSPKYLFRKEGQNVTLSCEQNLNHDAMYWYRQDPGQGLRLIYYSQIVNDFQKGDIAEGYSVSREKKESFPLTVTSAQKNPTAFYLCASSTRGQGLYEQYFGPGTRLTVT.